This T cell receptor (beta chain) emerged from a study of blood T cells in healthy people across ages. RNA extraction gave at least 5 micrograms of total RNA per sample. Findings of the study overall: Expanded clonotype changes were possibly confounded by unknown donor CMV status.

A J-beta primer mix and a sample-barcoded 5' primer were used in a second PCR of roughly 6 to 12 cycles. Unique molecular identifiers of 12 random nucleotides labeled each cDNA. One entry per CDR3 protein, called by TCRdb with MiXCR from the 5' RACE reads. The sample carries roughly 680,000 distinct CDR3 sequences, 49% recorded once. As regards this clonotype: Its target is not known.

The CDR3 sequence is 16 residues long. Germline-derived CDR1 and CDR2 are SEHNR and FQNEAQ (reference sequence). V was trimmed by 5 bases and J by 7 bases, leaving 23 bases between them. This clonotype was obtained from a woman aged 60-75 years in good health. This chain joins TRBV7-9 and TRBJ2-5; perhaps TRBD2 as D (5 bases). The sequenced material came from blood. Here the CDR3 reads CASSQTSFPDPWTQYF. CDR3 DNA sequence: TGTGCCAGCAGCCAAACTAGTTTCCCTGATCCGTGGACCCAGTACTTC. The full variable domain, rest sourced from reference TRBV7-9 and TRBJ2-5, is DTGVSQNPRHKITKRGQNVTFRCDPISEHNRLYWYRQTLGQGPEFLTYFQNEAQLEKSRLLSDRFSAERPKGSFSTLEIQRTEQGDSAMYLCASSQTSFPDPWTQYFGPGTRLLVL.